This record concerns one T cell receptor (beta chain) sequence. The data were taken from a study of shared clonotypes between healthy human individuals. Naive CD8 populations comprised CD45RO-negative cells positively selected for CCR7, excluding terminally differentiated effector memory CD45RA+ cells. The V gene end was trimmed by 5 bases and the J gene end by 4 bases; junction bases not matched to a gene: 6. The CDR3 sequence is 16 residues long. From germline, CDR1 is SEHNR and CDR2 FQNEAQ (reference sequence). As processed by the authors: ImmunoSEQ only sent back junction sequences with no quality scores, so filtering was done differently. Clones were sequenced by immunoSEQ multiplex PCR, and TCRdb holds only the in-frame ones, with some missing. The DNA was the basis for D and trimming; V, J and clone size are from that table. The table has about 2.1 million clones, around 93% seen once.

The clonotype was recovered from a man aged 18 to 29 in good health. Some clones in this sample may be carry-over from other donors' samples. Sequencing was carried out using naive CD8+ T cells from PBMCs. This rearrangement joins TRBV7-9 to TRBJ2-1, with 12 bases aligning to TRBD2. The CDR3 region has the DNA TGTGCCAGCAGCCCTACTAGCGGGAGGCCATACAATGAGCAGTTCTTC. Translated, it gives CASSPTSGRPYNEQFF.